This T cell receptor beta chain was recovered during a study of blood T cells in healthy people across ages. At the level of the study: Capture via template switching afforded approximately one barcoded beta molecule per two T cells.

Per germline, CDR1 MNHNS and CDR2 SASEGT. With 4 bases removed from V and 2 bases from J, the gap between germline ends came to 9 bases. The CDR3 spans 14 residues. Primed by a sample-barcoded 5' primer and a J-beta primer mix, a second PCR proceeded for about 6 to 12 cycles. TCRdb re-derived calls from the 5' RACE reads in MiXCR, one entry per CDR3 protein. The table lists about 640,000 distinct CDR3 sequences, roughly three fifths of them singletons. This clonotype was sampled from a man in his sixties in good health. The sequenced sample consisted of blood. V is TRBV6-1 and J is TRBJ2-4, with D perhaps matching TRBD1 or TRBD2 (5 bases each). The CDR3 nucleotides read TGTGCCAGCAGTGGGGGGTACTCCAAAAACATTCAGTACTTC. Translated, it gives CASSGGYSKNIQYF.